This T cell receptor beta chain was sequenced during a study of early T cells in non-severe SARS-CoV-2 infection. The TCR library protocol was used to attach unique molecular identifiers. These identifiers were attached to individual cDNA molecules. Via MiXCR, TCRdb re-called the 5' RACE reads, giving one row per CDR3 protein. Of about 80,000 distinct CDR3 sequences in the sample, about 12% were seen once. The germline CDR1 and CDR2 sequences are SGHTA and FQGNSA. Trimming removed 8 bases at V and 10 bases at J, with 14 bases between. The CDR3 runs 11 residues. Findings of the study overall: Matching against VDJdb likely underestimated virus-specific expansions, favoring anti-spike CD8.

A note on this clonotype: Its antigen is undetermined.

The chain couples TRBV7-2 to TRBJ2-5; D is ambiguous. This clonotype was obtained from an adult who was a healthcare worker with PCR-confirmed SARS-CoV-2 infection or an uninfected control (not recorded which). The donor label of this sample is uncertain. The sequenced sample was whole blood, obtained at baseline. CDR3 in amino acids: CASPPKGGQYF. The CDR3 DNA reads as TGTGCCAGCCCCCCCAAGGGCGGCCAGTACTTC. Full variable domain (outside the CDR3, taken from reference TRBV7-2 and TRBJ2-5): GAGVSQSPSNKVTEKGKDVELRCDPISGHTALYWYRQSLGQGLEFLIYFQGNSAPDKSGLPSDRFSAERTGGSVSTLTIQRTQQEDSAVYLCASPPKGGQYFGPGTRLLVL.